The 18 T cell receptor beta chains given below trace back to one sample, sequenced in a study of T cells in localized non-small cell lung cancer. Measured with immunoSEQ multiplex PCR; TCRdb has only the in-frame clones, and not every one. The table includes approximately 11,000 clones, about 84% detected once. The sequencing used peripheral blood, collected before any cancer treatment. The receptors here all came from a male donor aged 60 or over with stage I lung adenocarcinoma.

The rearrangement joins TRBV14 to TRBJ1-3, with TRBD1 identical over 7 bases. Trimming at V came to 4 bases and at J to 3 bases, leaving 3 bases not matched to a gene. The CDR3 is made up of 14 amino acids. Germline CDR1 SGHDN, CDR2 FVKESK. The CDR3 reads CASSRRQGGNTIYF. The CDR3 coding sequence is TGTGCCAGCAGCCGACGACAGGGTGGAAACACCATATATTTT.

This chain links TRBV6-5 with TRBJ1-1; 8 bases agree with TRBD1. Germline V gives CDR1 MNHEY, CDR2 SVGAGI. V shed 6 bases and J 3 bases; nucleotides not matched to a gene: 6. This CDR3 is built from 14 residues. DNA of the CDR3: TGTGCCAGCAGAAGGGTGACAGGGGACACTGAAGCTTTCTTT. Translated: CASRRVTGDTEAFF.

The chain is built from TRBV7-8 and TRBJ1-4, with D possibly TRBD1 on 5 matching bases. V gave up 5 bases and J gave up 3 bases, with 19 bases separating them. The length of the CDR3 is 17 residues. CDR1 and CDR2 (germline): SGHVS, FQNEAQ. In nucleotides, the CDR3 is TGTGCCAGCAGCCTCCTGGGGTTGGGGCCGGCTAATGAAAAACTGTTTTTT. Amino acid sequence: CASSLLGLGPANEKLFF.

The chain uses TRBV5-1 and TRBJ2-3; 12 nucleotides agree with TRBD1. Losses at the gene ends were 3 bases for V and 5 bases for J; bases not matched to a gene: 4. CDR3 length equals 15 residues. CDR1 is SGHRS and CDR2 is YFSETQ in the germline V gene. CDR3 sequence (DNA): TGCGCCAGCAGCTCCGGGACAGGGGGCCTAGATACGCAGTATTTT. Its protein is CASSSGTGGLDTQYF.

As concerns this clone: The sample holds other DNA sequences that translate to the same CDR3. The chain carries TRBV7-9 and TRBJ2-5, with 7 bases that match TRBD2. The germline gives CDR1 SEHNR, CDR2 FQNEAQ (reference sequence). V lost 5 bases and J lost 5; bases outside the gene matches: 5. CDR3 length: 13 residues. In DNA form, the CDR3 reads TGTGCCAGCAGCCCCCTAGCGGTGGAGACCCAGTACTTC. Its protein is CASSPLAVETQYF. The whole variable domain, filled in from reference TRBV7-9 and TRBJ2-5, reads DTGVSQNPRHKITKRGQNVTFRCDPISEHNRLYWYRQTLGQGPEFLTYFQNEAQLEKSRLLSDRFSAERPKGSFSTLEIQRTEQGDSAMYLCASSPLAVETQYFGPGTRLLVL.

The chain joins TRBV10-3 to TRBJ2-3; tentatively, D is TRBD2 (7 bases). The germline V and J ends were trimmed by 4 bases and 6 bases, with 23 bases remaining between them. CDR3 size: 17 residues. CDR1 is ENHRY and CDR2 is SYGVKD in the germline V gene. In DNA, the CDR3 is TGTGCCATCAGTGTGTTTCAATTGGGCGGGGGCAGGGATACGCAGTATTTT. This gives the protein CAISVFQLGGGRDTQYF.

The chain links TRBV5-1 to TRBJ2-3; D is undetermined. The V end lost 4 bases, the J end lost 5 bases, and 8 bases lay between the germline ends. The CDR3 is 12 amino acids. Looked up from germline, CDR1 is SGHRS and CDR2 is YFSETQ. In DNA form, the CDR3 reads TGCGCCAGCAGCAAAACTCGAGATACGCAGTATTTT. Amino acids: CASSKTRDTQYF.

This clone showed up just once. The identical CDR3 is also encoded by other nucleotide sequences in the sample. V usage is TRBV4-1 and J usage is TRBJ1-2; perhaps TRBD1 as D (5 bases). V was shortened by 0 bases and J by 8 bases, with 7 bases between the two germline ends. The CDR3 loop spans 12 amino acids. CDR1 is MGHRA and CDR2 is YSYEKL in the germline V gene. This chain's CDR3 is CASSQDGDGYTF. Written as DNA, the CDR3 is TGCGCCAGCAGCCAAGACGGGGACGGCTACACCTTC.

The sample holds one count of this clone. The chain links TRBV29-1 to TRBJ1-4, with D tentatively TRBD1 (5 bases). The germline CDR1 and CDR2 sequences are SQVTM and ANQGSEA. V was cut by 8 bases and J by 4 bases, with 11 bases left in between. There are 12 residues in the CDR3. CDR3: CSSRGDNEKLFF. The CDR3 DNA follows: TGCAGCTCCCGGGGCGATAATGAAAAACTGTTTTTT.

The chain uses TRBV14 and TRBJ2-3; D gene unclear. Germline lookup yields CDR1 SGHDN and CDR2 FVKESK. Trimming shortened V by 5 bases and J by 5 bases, and 8 bases separated the two germline ends. The CDR3 totals 12 residues. This chain's CDR3 is CASSKNRDTQYF. In nucleotides, the CDR3 is TGTGCCAGCAGCAAGAATCGAGATACGCAGTATTTT.

The J gene is TRBJ1-1, the V gene TRBV15; D is unresolved. Trimming took 1 base from V and 5 from J, leaving 5 bases between them. Germline V gene lookup returns CDR1 LNHNV and CDR2 YYDKDF (reference sequence). CDR3 length equals 12 residues. CDR3 residues: CATSRGITEAFF. The CDR3 nucleotides read TGTGCCACCAGCAGAGGGATAACTGAAGCTTTCTTT.

The chain recombines TRBV4-3 with TRBJ2-3, with 10 nucleotides matching TRBD2. The trim removed 4 bases at V and 0 bases at J, leaving 4 bases unmatched. Germline assignment: CDR1 LGHNA and CDR2 YSLEER. The length of the CDR3 is 16 residues. As DNA, the CDR3 is TGCGCCAGCAGCCGAACTAGCGGGGTTAGCACAGATACGCAGTATTTT. Protein product: CASSRTSGVSTDTQYF.

The chain links TRBV18 to TRBJ2-5; no clear D. V was pared by 3 bases and J by 0 bases, with 8 bases between. Germline CDR1 is KGHSH and CDR2 is LQKENI. The CDR3 contains 14 residues. As DNA, the CDR3 is TGTGCCAGCTCACCTACACAAAACCAAGAGACCCAGTACTTC. Amino acids: CASSPTQNQETQYF. The full variable domain, in which reference TRBV18 and TRBJ2-5 provide the parts outside the CDR3, is NAGVMQNPRHLVRRRGQEARLRCSPMKGHSHVYWYRQLPEEGLKFMVYLQKENIIDESGMPKERFSAEFPKEGPSILRIQQVVRGDSAAYFCASSPTQNQETQYFGPGTRLLVL.

For this clone: Relative to the germline gene, one junction end is altered; a read error may explain this. The chain recombines TRBV7-8 with TRBJ2-3; TRBD1 might be the D (5 bases). Germline CDR1 is SGHVS and CDR2 is FQNEAQ. This CDR3 has 16 amino acids. CDR3: CANSQGPRQNTDTQYF. The CDR3, as DNA: TGTGCCAACAGCCAGGGTCCACGGCAGAACACAGATACGCAGTATTTT.

The CDR3 sequence: CASRDGQGPIDTQYF. CDR3 nucleotides: TGCGCCAGCAGGGACGGACAGGGCCCAATAGATACGCAGTATTTT. The J gene is TRBJ2-3, the V gene TRBV5-1; 8 nucleotides line up with TRBD1. CDR1 is SGHRS, CDR2 YFSETQ, per germline. CDR3 length: 15 amino acids. The V segment lost 5 bases and the J segment 5 bases; nucleotides outside the gene matches: 10. The full variable domain, with the rest looked up from reference TRBV5-1 and TRBJ2-3, is KAGVTQTPRYLIKTRGQQVTLSCSPISGHRSVSWYQQTPGQGLQFLFEYFSETQRNKGNFPGRFSGRQFSNSRSEMNVSTLELGDSALYLCASRDGQGPIDTQYFGPGTRLTVL.

This clone was counted between two and nine times. V usage is TRBV7-9 and J usage is TRBJ2-5, with 8 bases lining up with TRBD1. The V gene's germline CDR1 is SEHNR and CDR2 FQNEAQ (reference sequence). The CDR3 is made up of 14 amino acids. V shed 5 bases, J shed 1 base, and the junction held 3 bases outside the gene matches. The CDR3 sequence is CASSRQGAQETQYF. CDR3 nucleotide sequence: TGTGCCAGCAGCCGGCAGGGGGCCCAAGAGACCCAGTACTTC.

In this sample, this clone turned up once. CDR3 nucleotides: TGTGCCAGCAGCGTAGCTTTCAGGGCCCCCAAGAACACTGAAGCTTTCTTT. As protein: CASSVAFRAPKNTEAFF. The J gene is TRBJ1-1, the V gene TRBV9, with D possibly matching TRBD1 (5 bases). There are 17 residues in the CDR3. The V end lost 0 bases, the J end lost 1 base, and 16 bases lay between the germline ends. Germline V gene lookup returns CDR1 SGDLS and CDR2 YYNGEE.

J is TRBJ2-2 and V is TRBV7-3; unclear D gene. Trimming cost V 2 bases and J 5 bases, with 9 bases left between them. The CDR3 has 14 amino acids. CDR1 and CDR2 from the germline V gene are SGHTA and FQGTGA. The CDR3 here is CASSLAAITGELFF. The CDR3 coding sequence is TGTGCCAGCAGCTTAGCGGCCATAACCGGGGAGCTGTTTTTT.